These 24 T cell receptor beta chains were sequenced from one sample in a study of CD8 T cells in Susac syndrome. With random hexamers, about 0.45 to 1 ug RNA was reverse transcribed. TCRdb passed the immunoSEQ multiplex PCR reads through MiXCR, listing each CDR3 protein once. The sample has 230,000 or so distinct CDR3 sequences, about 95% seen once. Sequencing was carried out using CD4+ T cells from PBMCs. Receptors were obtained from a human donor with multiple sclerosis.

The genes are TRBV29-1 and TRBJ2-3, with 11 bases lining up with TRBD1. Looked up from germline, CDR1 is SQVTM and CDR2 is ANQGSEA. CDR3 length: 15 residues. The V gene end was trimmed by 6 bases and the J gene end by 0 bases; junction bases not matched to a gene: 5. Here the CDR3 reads CSVEGDRGSTDTQYF. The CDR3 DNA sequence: TGCAGCGTCGAGGGGGACAGGGGGAGCACAGATACGCAGTATTTT.

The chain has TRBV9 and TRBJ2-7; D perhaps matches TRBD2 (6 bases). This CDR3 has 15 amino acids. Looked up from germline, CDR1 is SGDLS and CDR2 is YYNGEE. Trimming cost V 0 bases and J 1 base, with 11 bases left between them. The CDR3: CASSVEASASYEQYF. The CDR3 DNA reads TGTGCCAGCAGCGTAGAGGCTAGCGCGTCCTACGAGCAGTACTTC.

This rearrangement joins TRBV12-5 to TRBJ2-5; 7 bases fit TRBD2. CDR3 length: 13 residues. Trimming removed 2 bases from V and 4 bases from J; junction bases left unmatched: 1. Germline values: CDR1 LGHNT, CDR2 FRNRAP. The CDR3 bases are TGTGCTAGTGGTTTGCGACTAGCAGAGACCCAGTACTTC. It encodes CASGLRLAETQYF.

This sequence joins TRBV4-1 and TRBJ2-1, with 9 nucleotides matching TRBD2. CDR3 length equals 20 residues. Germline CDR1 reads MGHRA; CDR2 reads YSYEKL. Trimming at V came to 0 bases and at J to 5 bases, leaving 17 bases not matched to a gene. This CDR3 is CASSQDRGLAGRAGNNEQFF. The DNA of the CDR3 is TGCGCCAGCAGCCAAGATCGCGGGCTAGCGGGAAGGGCAGGCAACAATGAGCAGTTCTTC.

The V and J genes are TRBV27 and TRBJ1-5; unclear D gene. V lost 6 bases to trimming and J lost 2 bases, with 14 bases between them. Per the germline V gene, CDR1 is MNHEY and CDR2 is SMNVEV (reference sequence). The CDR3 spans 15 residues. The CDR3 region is CASRKAGEGNQPQHF. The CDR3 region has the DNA TGTGCCAGCAGAAAGGCTGGTGAAGGCAATCAGCCCCAGCATTTT.

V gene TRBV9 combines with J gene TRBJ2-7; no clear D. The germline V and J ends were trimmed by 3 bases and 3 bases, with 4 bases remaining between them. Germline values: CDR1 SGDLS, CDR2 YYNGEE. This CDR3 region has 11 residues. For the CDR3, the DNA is TGTGCCAGCAGCGACAACTACGAGCAGTACTTC. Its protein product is CASSDNYEQYF.

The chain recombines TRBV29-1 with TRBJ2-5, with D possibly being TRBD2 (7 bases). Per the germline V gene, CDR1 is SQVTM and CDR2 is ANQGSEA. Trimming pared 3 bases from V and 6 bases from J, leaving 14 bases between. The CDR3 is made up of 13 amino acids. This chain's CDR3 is CSVEGGRRQTQYF. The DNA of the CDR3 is TGCAGCGTTGAGGGGGGGCGGCGCCAGACCCAGTACTTC.

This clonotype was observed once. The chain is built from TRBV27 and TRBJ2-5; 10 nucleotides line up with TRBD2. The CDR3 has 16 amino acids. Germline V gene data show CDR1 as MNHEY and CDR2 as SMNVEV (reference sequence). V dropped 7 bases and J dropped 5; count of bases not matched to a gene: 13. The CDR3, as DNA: TGTGCCAGCACCTCTTTTGAGCGGGAGGGCCTTGAGACCCAGTACTTC. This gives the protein CASTSFEREGLETQYF.

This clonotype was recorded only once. Written as DNA, the CDR3 is TGCAGCGTTGAGGGCGAAGGGGGAGGCACTGAAGCTTTCTTT. This translates into CSVEGEGGGTEAFF. The rearrangement links TRBV29-1 to TRBJ1-1, with D perhaps matching TRBD1 (6 bases). CDR3 length equals 14 residues. In germline, CDR1 is SQVTM, CDR2 ANQGSEA. V gave up 3 bases and J gave up 4 bases, with 15 bases separating them.

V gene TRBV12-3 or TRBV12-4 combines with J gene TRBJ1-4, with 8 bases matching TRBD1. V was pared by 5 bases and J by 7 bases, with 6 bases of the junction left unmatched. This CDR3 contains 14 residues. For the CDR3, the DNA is TGTGCCAGCAGTGCCGGACAGGGCGGTGAAAAACTGTTTTTT. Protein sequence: CASSAGQGGEKLFF.

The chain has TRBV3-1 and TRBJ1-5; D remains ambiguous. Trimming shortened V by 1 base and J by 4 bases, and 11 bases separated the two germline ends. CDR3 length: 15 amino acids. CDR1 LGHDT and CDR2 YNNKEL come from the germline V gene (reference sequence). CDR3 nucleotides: TGTGCCAGCAGCCAAGTTCCAGGTTGGAATCAGCCCCAGCATTTT. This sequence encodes CASSQVPGWNQPQHF.

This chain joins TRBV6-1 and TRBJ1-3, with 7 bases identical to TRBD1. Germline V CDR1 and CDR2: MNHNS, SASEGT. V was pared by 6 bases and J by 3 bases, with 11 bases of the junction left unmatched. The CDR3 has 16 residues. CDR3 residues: CASSTTGSLFGNTIYF. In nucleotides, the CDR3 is TGTGCCAGCAGCACGACAGGGTCCCTTTTTGGAAACACCATATATTTT.

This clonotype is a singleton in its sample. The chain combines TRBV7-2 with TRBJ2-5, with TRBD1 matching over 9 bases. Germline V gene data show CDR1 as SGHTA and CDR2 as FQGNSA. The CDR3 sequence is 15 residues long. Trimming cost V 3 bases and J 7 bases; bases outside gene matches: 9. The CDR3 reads CASSFLGQGQGTQYF. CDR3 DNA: TGTGCCAGCAGCTTCCTGGGACAGGGCCAGGGGACCCAGTACTTC.

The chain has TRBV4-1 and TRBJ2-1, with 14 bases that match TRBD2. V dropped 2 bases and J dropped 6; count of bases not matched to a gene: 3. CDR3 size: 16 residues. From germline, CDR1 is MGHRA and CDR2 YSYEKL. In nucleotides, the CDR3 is TGCGCCAGCAGCCAACTGGGACTAGCGGGAGTCAATGAGCAGTTCTTC. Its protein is CASSQLGLAGVNEQFF.

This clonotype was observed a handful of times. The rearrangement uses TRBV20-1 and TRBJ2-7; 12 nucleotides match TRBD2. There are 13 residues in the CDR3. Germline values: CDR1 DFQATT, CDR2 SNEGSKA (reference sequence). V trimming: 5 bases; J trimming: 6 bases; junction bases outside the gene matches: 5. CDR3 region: CSARTSGMGEQYF. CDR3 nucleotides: TGCAGTGCTCGGACTAGCGGGATGGGCGAGCAGTACTTC.

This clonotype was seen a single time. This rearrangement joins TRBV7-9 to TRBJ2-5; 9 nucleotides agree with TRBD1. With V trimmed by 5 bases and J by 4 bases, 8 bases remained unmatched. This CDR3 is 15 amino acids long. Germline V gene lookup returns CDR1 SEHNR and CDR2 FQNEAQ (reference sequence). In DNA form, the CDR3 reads TGTGCCAGCAGCCCTGGACAGGGGTGGGCAGAGACCCAGTACTTC. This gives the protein CASSPGQGWAETQYF. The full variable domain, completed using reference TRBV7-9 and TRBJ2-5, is DTGVSQNPRHKITKRGQNVTFRCDPISEHNRLYWYRQTLGQGPEFLTYFQNEAQLEKSRLLSDRFSAERPKGSFSTLEIQRTEQGDSAMYLCASSPGQGWAETQYFGPGTRLLVL.

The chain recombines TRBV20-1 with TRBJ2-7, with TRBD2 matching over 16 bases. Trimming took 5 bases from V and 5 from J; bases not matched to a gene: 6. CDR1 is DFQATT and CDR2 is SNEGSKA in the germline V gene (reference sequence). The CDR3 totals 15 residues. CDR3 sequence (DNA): TGCAGTGCTCCTGACGGGACTAGCGGGAGGGACGAGCAGTACTTC. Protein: CSAPDGTSGRDEQYF.

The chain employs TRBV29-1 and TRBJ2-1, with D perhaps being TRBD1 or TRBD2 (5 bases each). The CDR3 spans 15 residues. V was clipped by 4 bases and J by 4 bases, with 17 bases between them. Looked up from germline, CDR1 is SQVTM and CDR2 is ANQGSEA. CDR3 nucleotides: TGCAGCGTTGCCCCTTTGGGGGAGATGTACAATGAGCAGTTCTTC. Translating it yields CSVAPLGEMYNEQFF.

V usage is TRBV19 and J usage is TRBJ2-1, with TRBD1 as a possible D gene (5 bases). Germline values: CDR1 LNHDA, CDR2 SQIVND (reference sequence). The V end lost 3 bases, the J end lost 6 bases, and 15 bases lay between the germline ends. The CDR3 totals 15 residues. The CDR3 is CASSIIGAQSNEQFF. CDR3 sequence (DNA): TGTGCCAGTAGTATTATTGGGGCCCAGTCCAATGAGCAGTTCTTC.

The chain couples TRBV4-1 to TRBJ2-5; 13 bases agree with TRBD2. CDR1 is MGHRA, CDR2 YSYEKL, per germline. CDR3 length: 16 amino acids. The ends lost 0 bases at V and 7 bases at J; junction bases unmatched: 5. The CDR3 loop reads CASSQDGLAGAGTQYF. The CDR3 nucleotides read TGCGCCAGCAGCCAAGATGGACTAGCGGGGGCTGGGACCCAGTACTTC.

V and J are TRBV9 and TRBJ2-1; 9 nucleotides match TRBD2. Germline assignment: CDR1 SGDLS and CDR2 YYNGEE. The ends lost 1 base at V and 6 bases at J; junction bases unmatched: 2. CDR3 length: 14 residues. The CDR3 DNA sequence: TGTGCCAGCAGCGTAATAGCGGGAGTCAATGAGCAGTTCTTC. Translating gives CASSVIAGVNEQFF. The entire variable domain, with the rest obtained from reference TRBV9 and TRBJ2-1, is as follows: DSGVTQTPKHLITATGQRVTLRCSPRSGDLSVYWYQQSLDQGLQFLIQYYNGEERAKGNILERFSAQQFPDLHSELNLSSLELGDSALYFCASSVIAGVNEQFFGPGTRLTVL.

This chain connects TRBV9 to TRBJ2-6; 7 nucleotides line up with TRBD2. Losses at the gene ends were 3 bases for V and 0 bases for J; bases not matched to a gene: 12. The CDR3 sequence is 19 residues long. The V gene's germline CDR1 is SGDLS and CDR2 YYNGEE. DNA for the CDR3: TGTGCCAGCAGCGCGGGACTATACAGAGGATCCTCTGGGGCCAACGTCCTGACTTTC. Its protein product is CASSAGLYRGSSGANVLTF.

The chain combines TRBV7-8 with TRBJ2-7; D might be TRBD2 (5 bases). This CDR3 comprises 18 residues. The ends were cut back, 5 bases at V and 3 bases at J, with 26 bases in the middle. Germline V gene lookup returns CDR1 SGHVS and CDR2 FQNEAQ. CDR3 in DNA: TGTGCCAGCAGCCCAGGCCAATTCGCGGTCCAGGAGGACTACGAGCAGTACTTC. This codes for CASSPGQFAVQEDYEQYF.

For the CDR3, the DNA is TGCGCCAGCAGCCCCGTTGCCCCCAGCTCCTACAATGAGCAGTTCTTC. Its protein product is CASSPVAPSSYNEQFF. This chain uses TRBV5-1 with TRBJ2-1, with unresolved D. This CDR3 spans 16 amino acids. The V end was cut by 4 bases, the J end by 0 bases, with 14 bases between. Germline CDR1 is SGHRS and CDR2 is YFSETQ.